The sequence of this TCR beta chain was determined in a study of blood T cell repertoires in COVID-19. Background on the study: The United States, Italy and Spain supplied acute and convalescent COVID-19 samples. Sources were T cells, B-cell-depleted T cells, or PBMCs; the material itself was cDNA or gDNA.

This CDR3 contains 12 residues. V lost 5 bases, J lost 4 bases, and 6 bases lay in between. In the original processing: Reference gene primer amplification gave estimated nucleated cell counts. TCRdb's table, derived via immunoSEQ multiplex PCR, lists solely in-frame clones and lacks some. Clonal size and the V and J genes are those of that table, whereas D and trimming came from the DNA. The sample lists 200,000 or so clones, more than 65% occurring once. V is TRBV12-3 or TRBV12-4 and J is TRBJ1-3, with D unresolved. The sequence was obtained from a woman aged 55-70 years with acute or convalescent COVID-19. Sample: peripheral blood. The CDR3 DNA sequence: TGTGCCAGCAGTGTTCAGGGAAACACCATATATTTT. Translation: CASSVQGNTIYF.